This T cell receptor (beta chain) comes out of a study of T cell changes during pregnancy in multiple sclerosis (dated by TCRdb to the late 2010s). For context, the study as a whole: The study looked at changes in the T cell repertoire across pregnancy in women with multiple sclerosis.

Library creation used the immunoSEQ multiplex PCR assay. In its TCRdb copy, this immuneACCESS table keeps in-frame sequences only and misses some clones. Where compared with another copy, unresolved V genes explain less than half of these, and the others have no known cause. The sample profile shows 70,000 to 95,000 clones; around 93% of them were found once. Of the sample, just over 2.5% is held by the ten largest clones. Concerning this clone itself: No cognate antigen has been identified for it. There are no base qualities to consult, and no much larger clone falls within one base.

Germline trimming amounts to 7 bases on V and 5 bases on J, with 2 as the count of junction bases outside the gene matches. The CDR3 holds 12 amino acids from the cysteine to the phenylalanine. Of all the DNA, just the CDR3 is kept, 36 bases in frame from base 1. CDR1 GTSNPN and CDR2 SVGIG are derived from the germline V gene (reference sequence). Recombination linked TRBV30 to TRBJ1-5, and TRBD1 matches 10 of the central bases. Here the sequenced sample was peripheral blood, taken after pregnancy. This sequence originates from a female donor in good health, enrolled as a control in a pregnancy study. The CDR3 amino acid sequence is: CASGQGDQPQHF. The sequence in DNA is TGTGCCTCTGGACAGGGGGATCAGCCCCAGCATTTT. Here the CDR3 is joined to the reference TRBV30 and TRBJ1-5 genes, and the full variable domain is: SQTIHQWPATLVQPVGSPLSLECTVEGTSNPNLYWYRQAAGRGLQLLFYSVGIGQISSEVPQNLSASRPQDRQFILSSKKLLLSDSGFYLCASGQGDQPQHFGDGTRLSIL.